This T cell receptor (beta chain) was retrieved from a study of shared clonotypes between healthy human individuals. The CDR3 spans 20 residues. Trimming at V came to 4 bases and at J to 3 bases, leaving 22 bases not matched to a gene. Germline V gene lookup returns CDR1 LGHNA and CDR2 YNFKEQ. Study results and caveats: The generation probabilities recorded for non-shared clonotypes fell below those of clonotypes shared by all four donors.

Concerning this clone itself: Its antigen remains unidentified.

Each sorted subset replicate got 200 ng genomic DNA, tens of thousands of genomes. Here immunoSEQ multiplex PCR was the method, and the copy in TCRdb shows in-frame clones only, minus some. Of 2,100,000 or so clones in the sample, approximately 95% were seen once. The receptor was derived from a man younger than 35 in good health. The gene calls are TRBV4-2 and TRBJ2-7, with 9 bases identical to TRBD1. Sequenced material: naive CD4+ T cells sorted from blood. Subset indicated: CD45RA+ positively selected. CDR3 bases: TGTGCCAGCAGCCGTTGGCACGGACAGGGGAGCGATGAGTTTTTCTACGAGCAGTACTTC. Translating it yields CASSRWHGQGSDEFFYEQYF.